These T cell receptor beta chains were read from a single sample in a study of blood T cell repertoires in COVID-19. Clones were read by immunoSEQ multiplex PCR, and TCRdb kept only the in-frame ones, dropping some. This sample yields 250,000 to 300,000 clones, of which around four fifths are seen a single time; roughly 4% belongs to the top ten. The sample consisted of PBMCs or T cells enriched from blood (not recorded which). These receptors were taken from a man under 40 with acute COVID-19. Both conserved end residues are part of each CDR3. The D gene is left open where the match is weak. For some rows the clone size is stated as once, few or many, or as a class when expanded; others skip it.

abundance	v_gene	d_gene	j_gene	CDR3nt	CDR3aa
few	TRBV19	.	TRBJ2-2	TGTGCCAGTAGTATGGGGCTGCCCACCGGGGAGCTGTTTTTT	CASSMGLPTGELFF
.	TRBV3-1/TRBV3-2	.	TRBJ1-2	TGTGCCAGCAGCCATAACGGGGTTAGTGGCTACACCTTC	CASSHNGVSGYTF
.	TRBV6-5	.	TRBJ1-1	TGTGCCAGCAGTTTGCGGGGCGCTGAAGCTTTCTTT	CASSLRGAEAFF
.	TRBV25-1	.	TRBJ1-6	TGTGCCAGCAGTGAAGGGGCGCGAAATTCACCCCTCCACTTT	CASSEGARNSPLHF
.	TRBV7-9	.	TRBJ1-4	TGTGCCAGCAGCTTAACAGTTGCAACTAATGAAAAACTGTTTTTT	CASSLTVATNEKLFF
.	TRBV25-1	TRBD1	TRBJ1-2	TGTGCCAGCAGTGCGCGGACAGGCTATGGCTACACCTTC	CASSARTGYGYTF
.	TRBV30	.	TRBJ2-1	TGTGCCTGGAGGGGCCCCATGTACAATGAGCAGTTCTTC	CAWRGPMYNEQFF
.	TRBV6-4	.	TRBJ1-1	TGTGCCAGCAGTGACACGACATTTTGGCAAGGTGAAGCTTTCTTT	CASSDTTFWQGEAFF
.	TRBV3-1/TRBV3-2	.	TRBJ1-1	TGTGCCAGCAGCCAAGATGGAAGGTTAGCGAACACTGAAGCTTTCTTT	CASSQDGRLANTEAFF
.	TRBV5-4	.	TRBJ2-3	TGTGCCAGCAGCTTGCGGGGAACAGATACGCAGTATTTT	CASSLRGTDTQYF
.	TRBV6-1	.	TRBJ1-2	TGTGCCAGCAGTGAAGCCTTAAGCGGGAACTATGGCTACACCTTC	CASSEALSGNYGYTF
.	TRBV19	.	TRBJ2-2	TGTGCCAGTAGTTTTCAGGGCGACACCGGGGAGCTGTTTTTT	CASSFQGDTGELFF
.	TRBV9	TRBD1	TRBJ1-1	TGTGCCAGCAGCGTGGGGGACAGAGCTAACACTGAAGCTTTCTTT	CASSVGDRANTEAFF
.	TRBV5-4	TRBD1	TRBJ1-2	TGTGCCAGCAGCTCTTCCCCCGGGACAGGGTTTGGTGGCTACACCTTC	CASSSSPGTGFGGYTF
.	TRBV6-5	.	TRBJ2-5	TGTGCCAGCAGTTACTCCGGGGAGGAGGGAGAGACCCAGTACTTC	CASSYSGEEGETQYF
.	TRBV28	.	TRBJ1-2	TGTGCCAGCAGCCACGGGTCAGGGGTAACGGGCTATGGCTACACCTTC	CASSHGSGVTGYGYTF
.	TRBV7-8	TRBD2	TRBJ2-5	TGTGCCAGCAGCTTAGTAGTCCCAGGGACTGGCGGGGGTTTCAGGCAAGAGACCCAGTACTTC	CASSLVVPGTGGGFRQETQYF
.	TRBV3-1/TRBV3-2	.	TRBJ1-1	TGTGCCAGCAGCCGGCCCCAAAACACTGAAGCTTTCTTT	CASSRPQNTEAFF
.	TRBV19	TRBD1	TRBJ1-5	TGTGCCAGTAGTATAGAATACGGCAGGGGGCGAGATCCCCAGCATTTT	CASSIEYGRGRDPQHF
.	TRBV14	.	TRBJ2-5	TGTGCCAGCAGCCAAGATTTTCTCGCGGCGGTTATTGGGTACCAAGAGACCCAGTACTTC	CASSQDFLAAVIGYQETQYF
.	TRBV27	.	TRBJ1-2	TGTGCCAGCAGGCAAACAGGGAACTATGGCTACACCTTC	CASRQTGNYGYTF
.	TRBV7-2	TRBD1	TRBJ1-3	TGTGCCAGCAGCCCTCGGGACAGAGACCTTCGAAACACCATATATTTT	CASSPRDRDLRNTIYF
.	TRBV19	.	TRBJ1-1	TGTGCCAGTAGCCCCGGGGAGGCTGAAGCTTTCTTT	CASSPGEAEAFF
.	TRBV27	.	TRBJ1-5	TGTGCCAGCGGGCCGCAGGCAGGGGATCTCCTCAGCAATCAGCCCCAGCATTTT	CASGPQAGDLLSNQPQHF
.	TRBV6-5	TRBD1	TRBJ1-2	TGTGCCAGCAGGCCGACAGGGAACTATGGCTACACCTTC	CASRPTGNYGYTF
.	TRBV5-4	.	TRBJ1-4	TGTGCCAGCAGCTTGGGCGGGGTCAGCGAAAAACTGTTTTTT	CASSLGGVSEKLFF
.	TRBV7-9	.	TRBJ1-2	TGTGCCAGCAGCTTAGCCGGGAGCTATGGCTACACCTTC	CASSLAGSYGYTF
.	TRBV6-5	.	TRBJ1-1	TGTGCCAGCAGTTACTCGAGCGGGGGGCCCCGAGCTTTCTTT	CASSYSSGGPRAFF
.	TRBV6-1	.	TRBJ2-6	TGTGCCAGCAGTGAACAGGGTGGGGCCAACGTCCTGACTTTC	CASSEQGGANVLTF
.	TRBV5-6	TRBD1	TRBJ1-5	TGTGCCAGCAAGCTTCTCCGGACAGGAGACAATCAGCCCCAGCATTTT	CASKLLRTGDNQPQHF
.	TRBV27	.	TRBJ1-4	TGTGCCAGCAGTTTACTCGGGATGGCAACTAATGAAAAACTGTTTTTT	CASSLLGMATNEKLFF